Shown below are 30 T cell receptor beta chains from a single sample sequenced in a study of blood T cell repertoires in COVID-19. TCRdb keeps only in-frame clones here, not all; method: immunoSEQ multiplex PCR. The sample yields 35,000 to 50,000 clones, roughly 80% seen once. Sequencing input: peripheral blood. These receptors originate from a man aged 55 to 70 in a cohort sampled during active COVID-19.

V gene TRBV3-1 (or the pseudogene TRBV3-2) combines with J gene TRBJ1-3; D ambiguous. The CDR3 has 13 amino acids. Between the trimmed V and J ends, which lost 0 bases and 4 bases, there was a span of 4 bases. The germline V gene has CDR1 LGHDT and CDR2 YNNKEL (reference sequence). For the CDR3, the DNA is TGTGCCAGCAGCCAAGACGTGGGAAACACCATATATTTT. This translates into CASSQDVGNTIYF.

This chain joins TRBV7-2 and TRBJ2-1; possibly TRBD2 for D (5 bases). The V gene lost 3 bases and the J gene lost 5 bases, with 8 bases spanning the gap. Germline V lookup: CDR1 SGHTA, CDR2 FQGNSA. The CDR3 is 13 amino acids. The CDR3 nucleotides are TGTGCCAGCAGCTTTTTCGGGGACAATGAGCAGTTCTTC. This encodes CASSFFGDNEQFF.

The chain couples TRBV5-1 to TRBJ2-5; TRBD1 aligns across 10 bases. The trim removed 1 base at V and 7 bases at J, leaving 13 bases unmatched. The CDR3 is 17 amino acids. CDR1 SGHRS and CDR2 YFSETQ come from the germline V gene. CDR3 coding DNA: TGCGCCAGCAGCTTGTCAAGGGGACAGGGGCCGTCGGGGACCCAGTACTTC. It specifies CASSLSRGQGPSGTQYF.

The chain couples TRBV20-1 to TRBJ2-3; TRBD2 might be the D (5 bases). V lost 3 bases and J lost 4, with 14 bases in between. The germline V gene encodes CDR1 DFQATT and CDR2 SNEGSKA (reference sequence). CDR3 length: 14 amino acids. CDR3 amino acids: CSASLREGSDTQYF. CDR3 DNA: TGCAGTGCTAGTCTCCGGGAAGGGTCAGATACGCAGTATTTT.

This clone was counted between two and nine times. This chain joins TRBV7-8 and TRBJ2-6; TRBD1 aligns across 7 bases. The CDR3 extends over 16 amino acids. V was clipped by 2 bases and J by 2 bases; unmatched bases: 3. Germline-derived CDR1 and CDR2 are SGHVS and FQNEAQ. The DNA of the CDR3 is TGTGCCAGCAGCTTAATGGGGACAGCTGGGGCCAACGTCCTGACTTTC. This translates into CASSLMGTAGANVLTF.

The V and J genes are TRBV27 and TRBJ2-3; D gene ambiguous. The CDR3 has 13 amino acids. With 8 bases removed from V and 2 bases from J, the gap between germline ends came to 11 bases. Germline assignment: CDR1 MNHEY and CDR2 SMNVEV (reference sequence). The CDR3: CASSHSNTDTQYF. Written as DNA, the CDR3 is TGTGCCAGCTCACATTCAAACACAGATACGCAGTATTTT.

This chain joins TRBV30 and TRBJ1-5; no firm D call. Germline values: CDR1 GTSNPN, CDR2 SVGIG (reference sequence). The V end lost 1 base, the J end lost 5 bases, and 6 bases lay between the germline ends. The CDR3 has 12 amino acids. DNA for the CDR3: TGTGCCTGGAGTGACGGAGATCAGCCCCAGCATTTT. Its protein product is CAWSDGDQPQHF.

The table lists this clone with a few counts. This chain uses TRBV10-2 with TRBJ1-2; TRBD1 might be the D (5 bases). The CDR3 extends over 12 amino acids. Trimming stripped 8 bases from V and 4 bases from J, with 11 bases between. Germline CDR1 and CDR2: WSHSY and SAAADI. Written as DNA, the CDR3 is TGCGCCAGCCTACGCGACAGCTATGGCTACACCTTC. Its translation: CASLRDSYGYTF.

The CDR3 loop reads CASGLEHLSYNEQFF. CDR3 nucleotides: TGTGCCAGCGGACTGGAGCATCTCTCCTACAATGAGCAGTTCTTC. The V call is TRBV28, the J call TRBJ2-1; a weak D match, TRBD2 (5 bases). V was trimmed by 8 bases and J by 0 bases, leaving 14 bases between them. CDR3 length equals 15 residues. Germline CDR1 is MDHEN and CDR2 is SYDVKM.

The chain combines TRBV30 with TRBJ1-5, with 10 positions matching TRBD1. The trim removed 7 bases at V and 2 bases at J, leaving 5 bases unmatched. The CDR3 loop spans 14 amino acids. Per germline, CDR1 GTSNPN and CDR2 SVGIG (reference sequence). CDR3 sequence (DNA): TGTGCCTCGACAGGGGGCGAGGGCAATCAGCCCCAGCATTTT. Its protein product is CASTGGEGNQPQHF.

Points on this clone: The junction does not match germline at one end; this may be a read error. Written as DNA, the CDR3 is TGCGCCAGCAGCCAAGAAGCAGGGGGCGCATCTAGCACGGATACGCAGTATTTT. This gives the protein CASSQEAGGASSTDTQYF. The chain combines TRBV4-3 with TRBJ2-3; TRBD1 matches at 8 bases. Germline assignment: CDR1 LGHNA and CDR2 YSLEER. CDR3 length: 18 amino acids.

The chain couples TRBV11-2 to TRBJ2-1; maybe TRBD1 (5 bases). Germline V gene lookup returns CDR1 SGHAT and CDR2 FQNNGV. V was clipped by 1 base and J by 10 bases, with 17 bases between them. The CDR3 covers 15 residues. CDR3 coding DNA: TGTGCCAGCAGCTTAGTAAGGGGCAGGGCTGGCGAGCAGTTCTTC. Encoded protein: CASSLVRGRAGEQFF. The whole variable domain, remainder taken from reference TRBV11-2 and TRBJ2-1, is EAGVAQSPRYKIIEKRQSVAFWCNPISGHATLYWYQQILGQGPKLLIQFQNNGVVDDSQLPKDRFSAERLKGVDSTLKIQPAKLEDSAVYLCASSLVRGRAGEQFFGPGTRLTVL.

The chain is built from TRBV7-9 and TRBJ2-1; 9 nucleotides line up with TRBD2. The V gene's germline CDR1 is SEHNR and CDR2 FQNEAQ (reference sequence). CDR3 length equals 13 residues. V lost 5 bases, J lost 10 bases, and 6 bases stayed unmatched. CDR3 sequence reads: CASSPGTSKEQFF. CDR3 nucleotide sequence: TGTGCCAGCAGCCCGGGGACTAGCAAAGAGCAGTTCTTC.

The chain couples TRBV29-1 to TRBJ1-1; 7 positions agree with TRBD1. The CDR3 spans 15 residues. CDR1 and CDR2 (germline): SQVTM, ANQGSEA. V trimming: 0 bases; J trimming: 5 bases; junction bases outside the gene matches: 9. The CDR3 bases are TGCAGCGTTGAAGATCAGGGGGGAAGGTTGACTGAAGCTTTCTTT. Translating gives CSVEDQGGRLTEAFF.

The rearrangement joins TRBV4-2 to TRBJ1-2; 9 bases line up with TRBD1. This CDR3 has 14 amino acids. The V gene's germline CDR1 is LGHNA and CDR2 YNFKEQ. V was pared by 4 bases and J by 7 bases, with 7 bases of the junction left unmatched. CDR3 amino acids: CASSPGEGQGGYTF. CDR3 in DNA: TGTGCCAGCAGCCCGGGGGAGGGACAGGGTGGCTACACCTTC.

The chain is built from TRBV2 and TRBJ2-5; tentative D call: TRBD2 (7 bases). This CDR3 is built from 16 residues. The germline V gene has CDR1 SNHLY and CDR2 FYNNEI. V lost 4 bases and J 4 bases, leaving 19 bases between the germline ends. The CDR3 coding sequence is TGTGCCAGCAGTGTCCCGGACAGCGGGATTCTAGAGACCCAGTACTTC. Protein sequence: CASSVPDSGILETQYF.

The rearrangement uses TRBV6-6 and TRBJ2-7, with 8 bases matching TRBD2. Trimming removed 4 bases from V and 7 bases from J; junction bases left unmatched: 12. The CDR3 totals 15 residues. Per the germline V gene, CDR1 is MNHNY and CDR2 is SVGAGI (reference sequence). CDR3 loop: CASSSTPGGPGEQYF. In DNA, the CDR3 is TGTGCCAGCAGTTCCACCCCGGGAGGGCCGGGGGAGCAGTACTTC.

The chain uses TRBV28 and TRBJ2-1; 9 bases fit TRBD1. The CDR3 runs 15 residues. The germline V gene has CDR1 MDHEN and CDR2 SYDVKM. V lost 3 bases to trimming and J lost 7 bases; unmatched junction nucleotides: 7. The CDR3 loop reads CASSLLGQGRNEQFF. The DNA for the CDR3 is TGTGCCAGCAGTTTGCTAGGACAGGGGAGGAATGAGCAGTTCTTC.

This clone was detected only a few times. The chain combines TRBV25-1 with TRBJ2-7; perhaps TRBD2 as D (5 bases). The CDR3 is made up of 15 amino acids. Per the germline V gene, CDR1 is MGHDK and CDR2 is SYGVNS. V gave up 3 bases and J gave up 2 bases, with 14 bases separating them. CDR3 DNA sequence: TGTGCCAGCAGTGAGTTTCACGGAGGACCCTACGAGCAGTACTTC. The encoded protein is CASSEFHGGPYEQYF.

V is TRBV3-1 (or the pseudogene TRBV3-2) and J is TRBJ2-1; the D gene is possibly TRBD2 (5 bases). Germline lookup yields CDR1 LGHDT and CDR2 YNNKEL (reference sequence). Trimming removed 4 bases at V and 6 bases at J, with 13 bases between. This CDR3 has 14 residues. CDR3 nucleotides: TGTGCCAGCAGCCGCCCACTAGGTCGCAATGAGCAGTTCTTC. Encoded protein: CASSRPLGRNEQFF.

The chain carries TRBV3-1 (or the pseudogene TRBV3-2) and TRBJ1-1; perhaps TRBD1 as D (5 bases). The CDR3 has 16 residues. Trimming stripped 0 bases from V and 3 bases from J, with 14 bases between. Germline loops: CDR1 LGHDT, CDR2 YNNKEL (reference sequence). In DNA, the CDR3 is TGTGCCAGCAGCCAAGATAATAGGGGCCTTCACACTGAAGCTTTCTTT. Its translation: CASSQDNRGLHTEAFF.

The chain has TRBV6-6 and TRBJ2-2; TRBD1 matches 11 bases. This CDR3 has 14 amino acids. CDR1 is MNHNY, CDR2 SVGAGI, per germline (reference sequence). Trimming at V came to 8 bases and at J to 5 bases, leaving 4 bases not matched to a gene. The CDR3: CASRTGGDTGELFF. In DNA, the CDR3 is TGTGCCAGCCGGACAGGGGGCGATACCGGGGAGCTGTTTTTT.

The chain couples TRBV12-1 to TRBJ2-5; the table calls TRBD2, which could not be checked here. TRBV12-1 has pseudogene status. The CDR3 runs to 17 residues. The CDR3 loop reads CASSHGLAGGHQETQYF. The CDR3 bases are TGTGCCAGCAGCCACGGACTAGCGGGGGGTCACCAAGAGACCCAGTACTTC.

V usage is TRBV5-1 and J usage is TRBJ2-2, with 9 bases matching TRBD2. Trimming cost V 4 bases and J 1 base; bases outside gene matches: 5. The germline V gene encodes CDR1 SGHRS and CDR2 YFSETQ. The CDR3 consists of 16 residues. The CDR3: CASSPLAGMNTGELFF. The CDR3 coding sequence is TGCGCCAGCAGCCCCCTAGCGGGAATGAACACCGGGGAGCTGTTTTTT.

The CDR3 sequence: CASRTGSGETQYF. DNA of the CDR3: TGTGCCAGTAGGACAGGGTCGGGAGAGACCCAGTACTTC. The rearrangement joins TRBV19 to TRBJ2-5; TRBD1 agrees at 7 bases. With 6 bases clipped from V and 4 bases from J, the junction kept 5 bases outside the gene matches. The CDR3 has 13 amino acids. The germline CDR1 and CDR2 sequences are LNHDA and SQIVND (reference sequence).

CDR3 protein: CASSTYITGPLYEQYF. In DNA form, the CDR3 reads TGTGCCAGCAGCACGTATATCACAGGGCCGCTCTACGAGCAGTACTTC. The rearrangement uses TRBV11-3 and TRBJ2-7, with D possibly being TRBD1 (6 bases). Germline CDR1 SGHNT, CDR2 YENEEA. Deletions cut 5 bases from V and 3 bases from J, with 20 bases between. The CDR3 has 16 residues.

This clone was picked up a small number of times. The chain combines TRBV6-5 with TRBJ1-2; 7 bases fit TRBD1. The CDR3 has 12 amino acids. The junction had 2 bases not matched to a gene; V was cut back by 7 bases and J by 3 bases. Germline values: CDR1 MNHEY, CDR2 SVGAGI. The DNA for the CDR3 is TGTGCCAGCACGGACAGGCACTATGGCTACACCTTC. As protein: CASTDRHYGYTF.

This sequence joins TRBV7-9 and TRBJ2-5; 8 bases fit TRBD1. The CDR3 runs to 14 residues. Germline V gene sequence: CDR1 SEHNR, CDR2 FQNEAQ (reference sequence). With V trimmed by 3 bases and J by 5 bases, 5 bases remained unmatched. As DNA, the CDR3 is TGTGCCAGCAGCTTGCAGGGGGCGAGGGAGACCCAGTACTTC. Protein sequence: CASSLQGARETQYF.

The chain links TRBV19 to TRBJ2-2; 7 nucleotides agree with TRBD1. Trimming removed 7 bases from V and 0 bases from J; junction bases left unmatched: 11. Germline V gene sequence: CDR1 LNHDA, CDR2 SQIVND (reference sequence). The CDR3 length is 17 residues. CDR3 bases: TGTGCCAGTACCGGGACCCGGGACAGCGCGAACACCGGGGAGCTGTTTTTT. Amino acid sequence: CASTGTRDSANTGELFF.

This chain links TRBV6-2 or TRBV6-3 with TRBJ2-7, with 10 bases lining up with TRBD2. The J segment lost 3 bases and the V segment lost 4 bases, leaving 3 bases of the junction unmatched. Germline V gene lookup returns CDR1 MNHEY and CDR2 SVGEGT. The CDR3 runs to 14 residues. CDR3 DNA sequence: TGTGCCAGCAGTTCCGCTAGCGGGAGCTACGAGCAGTACTTC. Encoded protein: CASSSASGSYEQYF.